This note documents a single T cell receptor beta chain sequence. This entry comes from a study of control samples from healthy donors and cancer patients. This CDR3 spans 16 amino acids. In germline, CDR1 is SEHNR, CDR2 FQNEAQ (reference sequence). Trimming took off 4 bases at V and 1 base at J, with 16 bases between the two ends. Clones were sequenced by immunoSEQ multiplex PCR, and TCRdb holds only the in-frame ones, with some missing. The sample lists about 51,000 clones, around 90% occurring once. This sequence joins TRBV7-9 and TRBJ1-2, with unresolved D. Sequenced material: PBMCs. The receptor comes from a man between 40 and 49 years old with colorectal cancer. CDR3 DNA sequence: TGTGCCAGCAGCTCCGTGGAGGGTCTCGTTAACTATGGCTACACCTTC. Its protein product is CASSSVEGLVNYGYTF.